The rows below give T cell receptor beta chains drawn from one sample of a study of T-cell reconstitution after alpha-beta-depleted transplantation in children. A single record per CDR3 protein comes from TCRdb applying MiXCR to the PCR reads. The table lists hundreds of thousands of distinct CDR3 sequences, 15% to 20% of them singletons. This material consisted of PBMCs from the stem cell graft donor, taken from the stem cell graft. The source is a human donor who donated a stem cell graft to a child with acute myeloid leukemia. Each CDR3 is given with its conserved first and last residue. The D gene is left open where the match is weak. Clone size is shown for a subset of rows, as once, few, many or a class of expanded clone.

j_call d_call clone_size v_call cdr3_nt cdr3_aa
TRBJ2-5 . . TRBV2 TGTGCCAGCAAAGCCCTCATCGGGGACCCAGAGACCCAGTACTTC CASKALIGDPETQYF
TRBJ1-5 . . TRBV5-6 TGTGCCAGCAGCTTTTCCATACATAGCAATCAGCCCCAGCATTTT CASSFSIHSNQPQHF
TRBJ2-1 TRBD2 few TRBV11-2 TGTGCCAGCAGCTCCCGGAGCGGGGGATACAATGAGCAGTTCTTC CASSSRSGGYNEQFF
TRBJ2-1 . many TRBV15 TGTGCCACCAGCAGAGGAGCGGGAGACAGGGCCTACAATGAGCAGTTCTTC CATSRGAGDRAYNEQFF
TRBJ2-7 TRBD1 many TRBV29-1 TGCAGCGCTGGACAGGGCCCTAACTACGAGCAGTACTTC CSAGQGPNYEQYF
TRBJ2-1 TRBD2 few TRBV5-1 TGCGCCAGCAGCTTCTCCCTTGCGGGGGAGGGTGAGCAGTTCTTC CASSFSLAGEGEQFF
TRBJ2-4 . . TRBV7-9 TGTGCCAGCAGCTCAATGGGGATCCTAGCCAAAAACATTCAGTACTTC CASSSMGILAKNIQYF
TRBJ2-1 TRBD2 many TRBV2 TGTGCCAGCAGTGCCGACTTTGCGGGGGGTAATGAGCAGTTCTTC CASSADFAGGNEQFF
TRBJ1-6 . many TRBV6-5 TGTGCCAGCAGGCGCGGGGATTCACCCCTCCACTTT CASRRGDSPLHF
TRBJ1-2 . many TRBV10-3 TGTGCCATCAGTGTAGGGGCAGAAACCTTCTATGGCTACACCTTC CAISVGAETFYGYTF
TRBJ1-2 . . TRBV6-5 TGTGCCACCCAGGGGACCAATGGCTACACCTTC CATQGTNGYTF
TRBJ1-5 . . TRBV12-3/TRBV12-4 TGTGCCAGCAGTATAATCGAAAATCAGCCCCAGCATTTT CASSIIENQPQHF
TRBJ1-2 . few TRBV6-2/TRBV6-3 TGTGCCAGCCAACGTCTCGGGGCGGAAGATGGCTACACCTTC CASQRLGAEDGYTF
TRBJ1-5 . . TRBV27 TGTGCCAGCAGTCGTACTATAGAGTTTTTCCAGCCCCAGCATTTT CASSRTIEFFQPQHF
TRBJ2-5 TRBD2 many TRBV20-1 TGCAGTGCTAGAGGAAGATACGGACTAGCGGGTAATTCGGAGACCCAGTACTTC CSARGRYGLAGNSETQYF
TRBJ1-3 TRBD1 many TRBV29-1 TGCAGCGTGGCCGGGACAGGGAATTCCCGTACTGGAAACACCATATATTTT CSVAGTGNSRTGNTIYF
TRBJ1-2 TRBD1 many TRBV20-1 TGCAGTGCTAAGGGACAGGGGGAATTAGGCTATGGCTACACCTTC CSAKGQGELGYGYTF
TRBJ1-3 . . TRBV28 TGTGCCAGCAGGGATACCAGGGCCGGAGGAAACACCATATATTTT CASRDTRAGGNTIYF
TRBJ2-7 . many TRBV6-1 TGTGCCAGCAGTGAAGCGTGGGGGAGAGGCTACGAGCAGTACTTC CASSEAWGRGYEQYF
TRBJ2-5 . few TRBV7-2 TGTGCCAGCAGCCCAGGGGACAAACAAGAGACCCAGTACTTC CASSPGDKQETQYF
TRBJ2-1 TRBD1 . TRBV25-1 TGTGCCAGCAGTGGCCCATCGACAGGGAAAGTGGGTAATGAGCAGTTCTTC CASSGPSTGKVGNEQFF
TRBJ2-5 . . TRBV24-1 TGTGCCACCAGTGATTTAGTCGGGGAGGATCGAGAGACCCAGTACTTC CATSDLVGEDRETQYF
TRBJ2-2 . . TRBV18 TGTGCCAGCTCACCAGGGACACTGCGGGAGCTGTTTTTT CASSPGTLRELFF
TRBJ2-5 . many TRBV28 TGTGCCAGCAGCGACGGACGGACACAGGGGACCCAGTACTTC CASSDGRTQGTQYF
TRBJ1-5 . many TRBV20-1 TGCAGTGCTAGGGGGGGTGATGGCAATCAGCCCCAGCATTTT CSARGGDGNQPQHF
TRBJ1-1 . many TRBV5-1 TGCGCCAGCTCCCTAGGGGACGGTGGTAACACTGAAGCTTTCTTT CASSLGDGGNTEAFF
TRBJ1-1 . . TRBV18 TGTGCCAGCTCACCACCGAATCTATTTGCAGAATCAAACACTGAAGCTTTCTTT CASSPPNLFAESNTEAFF
TRBJ1-4 . . TRBV27 TGTGCCAGCAGTTTCTTTCGGGACAAGGGATTTGAAAAACTGTTTTTT CASSFFRDKGFEKLFF
TRBJ1-5 . . TRBV20-1 TGCAGTGCTAGAGAGGCGTATAGCAATCAGCCCCAGCATTTT CSAREAYSNQPQHF